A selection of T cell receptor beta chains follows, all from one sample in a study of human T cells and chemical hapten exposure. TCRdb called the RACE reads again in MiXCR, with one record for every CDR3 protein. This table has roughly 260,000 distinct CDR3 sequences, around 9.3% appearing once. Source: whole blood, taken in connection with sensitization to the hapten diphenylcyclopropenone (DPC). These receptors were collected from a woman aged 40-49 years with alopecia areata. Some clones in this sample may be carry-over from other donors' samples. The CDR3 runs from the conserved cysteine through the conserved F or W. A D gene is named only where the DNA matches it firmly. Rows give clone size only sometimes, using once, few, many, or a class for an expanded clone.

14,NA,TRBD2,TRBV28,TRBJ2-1,CASTRTSIGDEQFF,TGTGCCAGCACCCGGACTAGCATCGGCGATGAGCAGTTCTTC
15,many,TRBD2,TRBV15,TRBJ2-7,CATSRGGLAGGEQYF,TGTGCCACCAGCAGAGGGGGACTAGCGGGTGGCGAGCAGTACTTC
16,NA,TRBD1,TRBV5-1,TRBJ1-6,CASSQKTGAYNSPLHF,TGCGCCAGCAGCCAGAAGACAGGGGCGTATAATTCACCCCTCCACTTT
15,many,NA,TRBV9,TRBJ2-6,CASSVSLSGANVLTF,TGTGCCAGCAGCGTTAGTCTCTCTGGGGCCAACGTCCTGACTTTC
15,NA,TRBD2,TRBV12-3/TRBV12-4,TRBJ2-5,CASRTTSGIGETQYF,TGTGCCAGCAGGACGACTAGCGGGATCGGCGAGACCCAGTACTTC
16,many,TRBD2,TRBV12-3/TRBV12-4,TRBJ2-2,CASSLTSGGPTGELFF,TGTGCCAGCAGCCTGACTAGCGGAGGCCCCACCGGGGAGCTGTTTTTT
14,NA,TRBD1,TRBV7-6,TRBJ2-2,CASRSGGNTGELFF,TGTGCCAGCAGGTCAGGGGGAAACACCGGGGAGCTGTTTTTT
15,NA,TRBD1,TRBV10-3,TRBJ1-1,CAISAAPGQGTEAFF,TGTGCCATCAGTGCGGCTCCGGGACAGGGAACTGAAGCTTTCTTT
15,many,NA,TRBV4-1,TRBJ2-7,CASSLLQGLRNEQYF,TGCGCCAGCAGCCTCCTTCAGGGCCTTAGGAACGAGCAGTACTTC
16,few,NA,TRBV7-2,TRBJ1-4,CASSSVNRASYEKLFF,TGTGCCAGCAGCTCCGTTAACAGGGCTTCTTATGAAAAACTGTTTTTT
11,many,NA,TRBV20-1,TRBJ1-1,CSARLNTEAFF,TGCAGTGCTAGATTGAACACTGAAGCTTTCTTT
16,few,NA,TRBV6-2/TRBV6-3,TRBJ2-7,CASSSAGGGRNDEQYF,TGTGCCAGCAGTTCCGCCGGGGGCGGGAGAAACGACGAGCAGTACTTC
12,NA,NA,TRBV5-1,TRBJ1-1,CASATANTEAFF,TGCGCCAGCGCGACAGCGAACACTGAAGCTTTCTTT
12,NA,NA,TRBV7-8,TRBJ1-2,CASSRGGPGYTF,TGTGCCAGCAGCAGGGGAGGGCCTGGCTACACCTTC
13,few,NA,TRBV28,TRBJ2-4,CASSFPGLNIQYF,TGTGCCAGCAGTTTCCCAGGGTTGAACATTCAGTACTTC
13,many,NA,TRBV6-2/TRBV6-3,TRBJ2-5,CASSPTGLETQYF,TGTGCCAGCAGTCCGACAGGTTTGGAGACCCAGTACTTC
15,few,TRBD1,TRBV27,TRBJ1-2,CASSLETGALYGYTF,TGTGCCAGCAGTTTAGAGACAGGGGCGCTTTATGGCTACACCTTC
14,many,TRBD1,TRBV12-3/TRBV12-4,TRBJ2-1,CASSPGQLASEQFF,TGTGCCAGCTCGCCGGGACAGCTAGCATCCGAGCAGTTCTTC
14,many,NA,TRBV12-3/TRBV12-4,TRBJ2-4,CASSFGVAKNIQYF,TGTGCCAGCAGTTTTGGGGTAGCCAAAAACATTCAGTACTTC
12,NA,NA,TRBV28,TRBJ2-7,CASSSSPYEQYF,TGTGCCAGCAGTTCGTCCCCTTACGAGCAGTACTTC